This entry is about one T cell receptor (beta chain). Germline CDR1 reads SGHTA; CDR2 reads FQGNSA. The CDR3 is 12 amino acids. Deletions cut 2 bases from V and 4 bases from J, with 6 bases between. The data were obtained in a study of T cells in narcolepsy. Turning to the study itself: Enrolled donors included narcolepsy type 1 or type 2 patients and healthy controls.

Clones were sequenced by immunoSEQ multiplex PCR, and TCRdb holds only the in-frame ones, with some missing. Of some 30,000 clones detected, roughly 87% appear once; the ten largest clones hold less than 3%. The genes are TRBV7-2 and TRBJ2-7; no definite D call. The sequence came from a human donor with narcolepsy. The sequenced material came from CD45RA- memory CD4+ T cells from PBMCs. The CDR3 region is CASSLSDYEQYF. As DNA, the CDR3 is TGTGCCAGCAGCTTAAGTGATTACGAGCAGTACTTC.